The T cell receptor (beta chain) described here comes from a study of blood T cell repertoires in COVID-19. Study overall: Samples taken during acute and convalescent COVID-19 were collected in the United States, Italy and Spain. PBMCs, B-cell-depleted T cells, or T cells provided the cDNA or gDNA that made up the material.

Per the original data handling: The assay estimated nucleated cells by amplifying reference gene primers. Clones were sequenced by immunoSEQ multiplex PCR, and TCRdb holds only the in-frame ones, with some missing. The V and J calls and clone size come from that table; D and trimming were worked out from the DNA. Found here are almost 200,000 clones, around four fifths of them singletons; the top ten hold approximately 0.99%. The germline V gene encodes CDR1 SGHTA and CDR2 FQGNSA. Trimming removed 5 bases at V and 4 bases at J, with 6 bases between. The CDR3 length is 12 residues. The source of this sequence is a man aged 55 to 70 with COVID-19, enrolled during active disease. This chain joins TRBV7-2 and TRBJ1-3; D call uncertain. The specimen sequenced was peripheral blood. The chain's CDR3 is CASSPPGNTIYF. In DNA form, the CDR3 reads TGTGCCAGCAGCCCCCCAGGAAACACCATATATTTT.